These T cell receptor beta chains were read from a single sample in a study of blood T cell repertoires in COVID-19. Sequenced by immunoSEQ multiplex PCR; TCRdb stores in-frame clones only, minus some. This sample has about 250,000 clones, with roughly four fifths found just once. Sequences were obtained from peripheral blood. All receptors come from a person aged 70 to 79 with COVID-19, enrolled during active disease. Both conserved end residues are part of each CDR3. The D gene is left open where the match is weak. Size is stated for part of the rows, as once, few or many counts, or as a class when the clone is expanded.

v_call	clone_size	j_call	d_call	cdr3_aa	cdr3_nt
TRBV24-1	.	TRBJ2-3	TRBD2	CATSDGVAGSPLSDTQYF	TGTGCCACCAGTGATGGGGTAGCGGGTAGCCCGTTGTCTGATACGCAGTATTTT
TRBV2	.	TRBJ1-2	.	CASNSGLNYGYTF	TGTGCCAGCAATTCAGGTCTTAACTATGGCTACACCTTC
TRBV28	once	TRBJ1-1	.	CASKTGRMNTEAFF	TGTGCCTCCAAAACAGGAAGGATGAACACTGAAGCTTTCTTT
TRBV6-2/TRBV6-3	few	TRBJ1-4	TRBD1	CASSPGGMREKLFF	TGTGCCAGCAGTCCAGGGGGCATGCGGGAAAAACTGTTTTTT
TRBV19	.	TRBJ2-7	.	CATKGGLGSYEQYF	TGTGCCACCAAGGGGGGGCTCGGGTCCTACGAGCAGTACTTC
TRBV6-4	.	TRBJ2-2	TRBD2	CASRGVGTRPTGELFF	TGTGCCAGCAGGGGGGTCGGGACTAGACCTACCGGGGAGCTGTTTTTT
TRBV27	.	TRBJ1-2	.	CASSPPGGGYYGYTF	TGTGCCAGCAGCCCCCCGGGAGGGGGTTACTATGGCTACACCTTC
TRBV9	.	TRBJ1-1	.	CASSATGQLNTEAFF	TGTGCCAGCAGCGCAACGGGACAACTTAACACTGAAGCTTTCTTT
TRBV24-1	.	TRBJ2-3	.	CATSDSTGTGTDTQYF	TGTGCCACCAGTGATTCGACCGGGACTGGCACAGATACGCAGTATTTT
TRBV27	few	TRBJ1-2	.	CASSFLSSYGYTF	TGTGCCAGCAGTTTTTTGTCTTCCTATGGCTACACCTTC
TRBV7-2	.	TRBJ2-2	.	CASSPLNTGELFF	TGTGCCAGCAGCCCTCTTAACACCGGGGAGCTGTTTTTT
TRBV7-6	.	TRBJ2-7	.	CASSLRGFSPYEQYF	TGTGCCAGCAGCTTACGAGGGTTCTCCCCCTACGAGCAGTACTTC
TRBV7-6	.	TRBJ2-2	TRBD1	CASSLDRANTGELFF	TGTGCCAGCAGCTTGGACAGGGCGAACACCGGGGAGCTGTTTTTT
TRBV9	.	TRBJ2-7	.	CASSVEWQSYEQYF	TGTGCCAGCAGCGTAGAATGGCAGTCCTACGAGCAGTACTTC
TRBV19	.	TRBJ1-6	TRBD1	CASSMGQENSPLHF	TGTGCCAGTAGTATGGGACAGGAGAATTCACCCCTCCACTTT
TRBV7-2	once	TRBJ1-2	TRBD1	CASSTDRGRFYGYTF	TGTGCCAGCAGCACCGACAGGGGGCGCTTCTATGGCTACACCTTC
TRBV28	.	TRBJ1-2	.	CASSPAGRVYGYTF	TGTGCCAGCAGCCCGGCCGGGAGGGTCTATGGCTACACCTTC
TRBV7-2	.	TRBJ1-3	.	CASSLVDSRSGNTIYF	TGTGCCAGCAGCTTAGTTGACTCCCGCTCTGGAAACACCATATATTTT
TRBV6-2/TRBV6-3	.	TRBJ1-6	TRBD1	CASSYVGTGNSPLHF	TGTGCCAGCAGTTACGTTGGGACAGGGAATTCACCCCTCCACTTT
TRBV2	.	TRBJ1-5	.	CASHRSNQPQHF	TGTGCCAGTCACAGATCCAATCAGCCCCAGCATTTT
TRBV6-5	.	TRBJ2-3	.	CASRDRSQYTDTQYF	TGTGCCAGCAGAGACAGGTCTCAATACACAGATACGCAGTATTTT
TRBV28	.	TRBJ1-4	.	CASSLPDRRNEKLFF	TGTGCCAGCAGTTTACCCGACAGGCGAAATGAAAAACTGTTTTTT
TRBV5-5	.	TRBJ2-3	TRBD2	CASSSGLAGGSTDTQYF	TGTGCCAGCAGCTCGGGACTAGCGGGGGGGTCCACAGATACGCAGTATTTT
TRBV5-1	.	TRBJ2-4	TRBD1	CASSYDRVGNIQYF	TGCGCCAGCAGTTACGACAGGGTCGGAAACATTCAGTACTTC
TRBV18	.	TRBJ2-2	.	CASSPKQDGELFF	TGTGCCAGCTCGCCCAAACAGGACGGGGAGCTGTTTTTT
TRBV4-1	.	TRBJ2-7	.	CASSQASGGSDEQYF	TGCGCCAGCAGCCAAGCCTCAGGGGGGAGCGACGAGCAGTACTTC
TRBV7-2	once	TRBJ2-3	TRBD2	CASSYHTSGVRTDTQYF	TGTGCCAGCAGCTACCATACTAGCGGGGTCCGCACAGATACGCAGTATTTT
TRBV12-3/TRBV12-4	.	TRBJ2-1	.	CASSILRYNEQFF	TGTGCCAGCAGTATCTTGCGCTACAATGAGCAGTTCTTC
TRBV27	.	TRBJ2-3	.	CASSSRVPSTDTQYF	TGTGCCAGCAGTTCGAGGGTCCCTAGCACAGATACGCAGTATTTT
TRBV5-1	few	TRBJ1-5	.	CASSLAGVSNQPQHF	TGCGCCAGCAGCTTAGCAGGGGTGAGTAATCAGCCCCAGCATTTT
TRBV7-2	.	TRBJ2-1	TRBD2	CASRLGASGGYNEQFF	TGTGCCAGCAGACTGGGGGCTAGCGGGGGGTACAATGAGCAGTTCTTC
TRBV7-2	.	TRBJ1-1	TRBD1	CASSSRQGAGSTEAFF	TGTGCCAGCAGCTCCCGACAGGGGGCTGGGAGCACTGAAGCTTTCTTT
TRBV3-1/TRBV3-2	.	TRBJ2-7	.	CASSQNRKGIGSYEQYF	TGTGCCAGCAGCCAAAATCGGAAGGGGATCGGCTCCTACGAGCAGTACTTC
TRBV7-3	.	TRBJ1-1	.	CASSLSAGSGAFF	TGTGCCAGCAGCTTATCGGCAGGGTCAGGGGCTTTCTTT
TRBV15	few	TRBJ2-7	.	CATSRRASYEQYF	TGTGCCACCAGCAGGCGGGCCTCCTACGAGCAGTACTTC
TRBV6-1	.	TRBJ1-1	.	CASSDFGGEAFF	TGTGCCAGCAGTGATTTTGGGGGGGAAGCTTTCTTT
TRBV5-6	.	TRBJ1-3	.	CASTQGAAGNTIYF	TGTGCCAGCACCCAGGGTGCAGCCGGAAACACCATATATTTT
TRBV6-5	once	TRBJ1-5	TRBD1	CASRGQGFNNQPQHF	TGTGCCAGCAGGGGACAGGGGTTTAATAATCAGCCCCAGCATTTT
TRBV6-5	.	TRBJ2-1	.	CASGLQYGVNEQFF	TGTGCCAGCGGGCTACAGTACGGGGTAAATGAGCAGTTCTTC
TRBV27	.	TRBJ2-7	TRBD2	CASSSPSGRAYEQYF	TGTGCCAGCAGTTCCCCCAGCGGGAGGGCCTACGAGCAGTACTTC
TRBV3-1/TRBV3-2	.	TRBJ2-1	TRBD1	CARFQGAYDEQFF	TGTGCCAGGTTTCAGGGGGCTTACGATGAGCAGTTCTTC
TRBV11-2	once	TRBJ2-5	TRBD2	CASSLAGLAPETQYF	TGTGCCAGCAGCTTAGCGGGACTAGCGCCCGAGACCCAGTACTTC
TRBV6-6	.	TRBJ2-7	.	CASRTGSSYEQYF	TGTGCCAGCAGAACAGGGAGCTCCTACGAGCAGTACTTC
TRBV7-2	.	TRBJ1-1	TRBD1	CASSAQGQGTEAFF	TGTGCCAGCAGCGCACAGGGGCAGGGCACTGAAGCTTTCTTT
TRBV5-6	.	TRBJ2-1	.	CASSLMLGAGTERNEQFF	TGTGCCAGCAGCTTGATGTTAGGGGCAGGCACAGAAAGAAATGAGCAGTTCTTC
TRBV7-9	.	TRBJ2-7	.	CASSPGAVEYF	TGTGCCAGCAGCCCCGGAGCCGTGGAGTACTTC
TRBV4-2	.	TRBJ1-3	TRBD1	CASSQEWRQGLDTIYF	TGTGCCAGCAGCCAAGAGTGGAGACAGGGGCTAGACACCATATATTTT
TRBV6-2/TRBV6-3	.	TRBJ1-4	.	CASSHEWEEKLFF	TGTGCCAGCAGTCACGAATGGGAGGAAAAACTGTTTTTT
TRBV28	.	TRBJ1-6	.	CASNLGGDGNSPLHF	TGTGCCAGCAATTTAGGAGGGGACGGTAATTCACCCCTCCACTTT
TRBV7-9	few	TRBJ1-5	.	CASSLGGAPQHF	TGTGCCAGCAGCTTGGGGGGTGCGCCCCAGCATTTT
TRBV5-6	.	TRBJ2-2	TRBD1	CASSPGQGLLNTGELFF	TGTGCCAGCAGTCCGGGACAGGGCTTATTGAACACCGGGGAGCTGTTTTTT
TRBV5-1	.	TRBJ1-2	.	CASSLVAGYGYTF	TGCGCCAGCAGCTTGGTTGCGGGGTATGGCTACACCTTC
TRBV28	.	TRBJ2-7	.	CASSSGLNYEQYF	TGTGCCAGCAGTTCGGGATTAAACTACGAGCAGTACTTC
TRBV7-7	.	TRBJ2-1	TRBD2	CASSLGGVSGGLSYNEQFF	TGTGCCAGCAGCTTAGGGGGCGTTAGCGGGGGCCTTAGCTACAATGAGCAGTTCTTC
TRBV10-3	.	TRBJ2-5	.	CAISESESLETQYF	TGTGCCATCAGTGAGTCGGAGAGTCTGGAGACCCAGTACTTC